The T cell receptor beta chain under discussion was sequenced for a study of beta chain features in type 1 diabetes. The investigators reverse transcribed all of the isolated RNA, so they sequenced expressed TCRB transcripts. Libraries were prepared by immunoSEQ multiplex PCR; TCRdb keeps only in-frame clonotypes and omits some of them. The sample comprises 430,000 or so clones, approximately 10% of which are singletons, and around 0.05% rests with the top ten. Per donor, one heparinised blood draw averaged around 110 mL. Purity (above 95%) was reached by all sorted populations. Notes on the study in general: Type 1 diabetes patients had TCRB CDR3s that were shorter (moderately but significantly so) in all four CD4+ subsets.

For this clone: The target antigen is unknown.

Germline V lookup: CDR1 SGHTA, CDR2 FQGTGA. V was cut by 0 bases and J by 6 bases, with 9 bases left in between. CDR3 length: 15 residues. The source of this sequence is a woman under 30 in good health. This chain connects TRBV7-3 to TRBJ1-6; D not certain. The sample taken for sequencing was naive CD4+ T cells from blood. In nucleotides, the CDR3 is TGTGCCAGCAGCTTAACAGTAACAGCTAATTCACCCCTCCACTTT. It yields the protein CASSLTVTANSPLHF.